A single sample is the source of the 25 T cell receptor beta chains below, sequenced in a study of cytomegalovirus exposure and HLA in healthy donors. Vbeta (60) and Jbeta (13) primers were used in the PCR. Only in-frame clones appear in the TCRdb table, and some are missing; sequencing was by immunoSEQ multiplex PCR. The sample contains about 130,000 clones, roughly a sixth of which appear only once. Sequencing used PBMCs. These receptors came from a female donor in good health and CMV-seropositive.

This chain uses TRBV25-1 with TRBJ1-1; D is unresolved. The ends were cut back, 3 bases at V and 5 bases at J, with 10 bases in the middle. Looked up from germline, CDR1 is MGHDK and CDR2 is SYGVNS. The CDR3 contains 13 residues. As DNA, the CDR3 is TGTGCCAGCAGTGATCCTGAGGGAACTGAAGCTTTCTTT. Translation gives CASSDPEGTEAFF.

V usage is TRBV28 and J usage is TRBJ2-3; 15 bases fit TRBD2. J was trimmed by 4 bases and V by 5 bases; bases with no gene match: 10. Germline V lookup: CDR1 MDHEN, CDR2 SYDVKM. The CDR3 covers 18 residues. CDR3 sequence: CASSRTGLAGGLADTQYF. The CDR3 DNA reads TGTGCCAGCAGTAGGACGGGACTAGCGGGAGGTTTGGCAGATACGCAGTATTTT.

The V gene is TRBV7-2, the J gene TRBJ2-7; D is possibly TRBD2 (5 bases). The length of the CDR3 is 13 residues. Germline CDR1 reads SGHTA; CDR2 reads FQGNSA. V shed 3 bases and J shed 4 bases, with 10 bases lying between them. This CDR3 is CASSLSGKYEQYF. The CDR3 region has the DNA TGTGCCAGCAGCTTGTCCGGGAAGTACGAGCAGTACTTC.

The CDR3 loop reads CASSQSSSGGQRGQYF. CDR3 in DNA: TGTGCCAGCAGCCAGAGCTCTAGCGGGGGTCAGAGGGGGCAGTATTTT. This chain uses TRBV9 with TRBJ2-3, with TRBD2 matching over 10 bases. CDR1 and CDR2 from the germline V gene are SGDLS and YYNGEE. Trimming cost V 4 bases and J 11 bases; bases outside gene matches: 16. This CDR3 comprises 16 residues.

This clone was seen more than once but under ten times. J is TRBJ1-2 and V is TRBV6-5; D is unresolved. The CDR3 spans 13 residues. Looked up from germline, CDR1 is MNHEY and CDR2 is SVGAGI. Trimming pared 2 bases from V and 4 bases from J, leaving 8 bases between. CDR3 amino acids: CASSYVTGYGYTF. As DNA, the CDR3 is TGTGCCAGCAGTTACGTAACGGGCTATGGCTACACCTTC.

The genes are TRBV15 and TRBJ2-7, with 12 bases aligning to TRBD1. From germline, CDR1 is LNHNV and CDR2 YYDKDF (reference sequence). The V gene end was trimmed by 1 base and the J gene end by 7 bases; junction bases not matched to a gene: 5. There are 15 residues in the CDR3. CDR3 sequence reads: CATSRGDRGLWEQYF. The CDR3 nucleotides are TGTGCCACCAGCAGAGGGGACAGGGGGCTTTGGGAGCAGTACTTC. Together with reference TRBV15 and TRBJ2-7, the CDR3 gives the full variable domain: DAMVIQNPRYQVTQFGKPVTLSCSQTLNHNVMYWYQQKSSQAPKLLFHYYDKDFNNEADTPDNFQSRRPNTSFCFLDIRSPGLGDTAMYLCATSRGDRGLWEQYFGPGTRLTVT.

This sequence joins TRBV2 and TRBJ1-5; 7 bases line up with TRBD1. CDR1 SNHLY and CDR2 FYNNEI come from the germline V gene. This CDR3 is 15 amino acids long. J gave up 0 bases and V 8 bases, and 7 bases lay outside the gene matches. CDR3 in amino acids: CASRDRSYSNQPQHF. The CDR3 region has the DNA TGTGCCAGCCGGGACAGAAGTTATAGCAATCAGCCCCAGCATTTT.

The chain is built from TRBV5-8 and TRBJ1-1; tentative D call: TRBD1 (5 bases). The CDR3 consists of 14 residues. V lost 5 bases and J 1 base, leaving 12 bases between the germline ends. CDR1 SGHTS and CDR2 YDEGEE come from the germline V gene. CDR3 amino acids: CASRLRQTNTEAFF. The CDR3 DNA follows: TGTGCCAGCAGATTGCGACAGACGAACACTGAAGCTTTCTTT.

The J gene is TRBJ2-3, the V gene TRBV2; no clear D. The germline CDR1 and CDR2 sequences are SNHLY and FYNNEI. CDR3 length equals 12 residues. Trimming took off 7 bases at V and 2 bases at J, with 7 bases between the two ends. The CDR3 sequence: CASMGDTDTQYF. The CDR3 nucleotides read TGTGCCAGCATGGGCGACACAGATACGCAGTATTTT.

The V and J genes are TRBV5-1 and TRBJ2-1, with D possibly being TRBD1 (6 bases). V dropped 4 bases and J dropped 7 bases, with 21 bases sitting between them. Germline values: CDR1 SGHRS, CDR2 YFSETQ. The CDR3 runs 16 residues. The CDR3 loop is CASSNQGSQILNEQFF. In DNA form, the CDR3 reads TGCGCCAGCAGCAATCAGGGGTCACAAATCCTTAATGAGCAGTTCTTC.

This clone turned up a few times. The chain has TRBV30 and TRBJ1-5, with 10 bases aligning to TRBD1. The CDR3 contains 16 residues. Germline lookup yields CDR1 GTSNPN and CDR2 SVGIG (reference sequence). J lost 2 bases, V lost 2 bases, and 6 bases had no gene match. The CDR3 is CAWSSTGTGGNQPQHF. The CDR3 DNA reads TGTGCCTGGAGTTCTACCGGGACAGGGGGCAATCAGCCCCAGCATTTT.

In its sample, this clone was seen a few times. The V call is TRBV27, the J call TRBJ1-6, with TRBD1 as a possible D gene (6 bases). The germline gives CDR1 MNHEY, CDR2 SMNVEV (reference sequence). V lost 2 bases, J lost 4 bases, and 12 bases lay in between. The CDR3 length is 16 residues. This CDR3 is CASSLGGRGYNSPLHF. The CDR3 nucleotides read TGTGCCAGCAGTTTAGGGGGGCGGGGGTATAATTCACCCCTCCACTTT.

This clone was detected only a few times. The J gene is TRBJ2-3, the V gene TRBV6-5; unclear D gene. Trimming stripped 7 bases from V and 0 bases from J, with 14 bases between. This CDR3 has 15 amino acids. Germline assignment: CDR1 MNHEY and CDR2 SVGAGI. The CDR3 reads CASTNGFESTDTQYF. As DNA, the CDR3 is TGTGCCAGCACAAACGGGTTCGAAAGCACAGATACGCAGTATTTT.

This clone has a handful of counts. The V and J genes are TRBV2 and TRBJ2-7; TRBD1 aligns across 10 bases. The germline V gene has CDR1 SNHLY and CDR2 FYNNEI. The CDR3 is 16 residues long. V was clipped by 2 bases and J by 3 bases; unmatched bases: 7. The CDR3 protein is CASSELGTGANYEQYF. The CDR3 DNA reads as TGTGCCAGCAGTGAATTAGGGACAGGGGCCAACTACGAGCAGTACTTC.

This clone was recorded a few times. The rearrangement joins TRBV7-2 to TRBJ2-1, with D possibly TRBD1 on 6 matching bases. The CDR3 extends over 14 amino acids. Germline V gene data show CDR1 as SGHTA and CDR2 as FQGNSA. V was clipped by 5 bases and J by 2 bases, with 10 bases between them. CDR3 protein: CASSQGHPYNEQFF. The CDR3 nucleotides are TGTGCCAGCAGCCAGGGACACCCCTACAATGAGCAGTTCTTC.

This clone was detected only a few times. In nucleotides, the CDR3 is TGCAGCGTTTCCGCACCTCTCGGGTGGGAGGACTCCGAGCAGTACTTC. It translates to CSVSAPLGWEDSEQYF. The rearrangement links TRBV29-1 to TRBJ2-7; TRBD2 might be the D (6 bases). The CDR3 consists of 16 residues. V lost 5 bases and J 6 bases, leaving 26 bases between the germline ends. CDR1 and CDR2 (germline): SQVTM, ANQGSEA.

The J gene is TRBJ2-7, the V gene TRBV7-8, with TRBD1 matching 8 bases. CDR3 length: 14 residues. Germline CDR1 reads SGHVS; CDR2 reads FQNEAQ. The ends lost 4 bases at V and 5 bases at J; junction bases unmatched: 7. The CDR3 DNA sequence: TGTGCCAGCAGCTCCCAGAGGACAGGGCACGAGCAGTACTTC. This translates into CASSSQRTGHEQYF. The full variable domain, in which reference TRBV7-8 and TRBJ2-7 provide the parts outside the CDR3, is GAGVSQSPRYKVAKRGQDVALRCDPISGHVSLFWYQQALGQGPEFLTYFQNEAQLDKSGLPSDRFFAERPEGSVSTLKIQRTQQEDSAVYLCASSSQRTGHEQYFGPGTRLTVT.

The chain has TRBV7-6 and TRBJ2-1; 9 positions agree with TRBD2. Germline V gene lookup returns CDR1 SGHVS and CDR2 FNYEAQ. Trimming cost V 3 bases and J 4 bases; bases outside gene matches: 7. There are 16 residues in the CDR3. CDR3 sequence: CASSLQTSGLYNEQFF. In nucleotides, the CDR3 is TGTGCCAGCAGCTTGCAGACTAGCGGACTGTACAATGAGCAGTTCTTC.

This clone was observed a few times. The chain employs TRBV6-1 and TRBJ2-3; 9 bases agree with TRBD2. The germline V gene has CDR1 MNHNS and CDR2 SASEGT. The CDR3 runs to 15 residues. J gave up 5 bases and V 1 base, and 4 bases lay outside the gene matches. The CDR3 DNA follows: TGTGCCAGCAGTGAAGGGCTAGCGGGGCGAGATACGCAGTATTTT. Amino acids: CASSEGLAGRDTQYF.

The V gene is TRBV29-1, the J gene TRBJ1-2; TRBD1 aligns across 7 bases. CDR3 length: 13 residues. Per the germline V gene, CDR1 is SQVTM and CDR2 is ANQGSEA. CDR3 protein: CRVRDSVNYGYTF. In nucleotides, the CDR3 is TGCAGGGTCCGGGACAGTGTTAACTATGGCTACACCTTC.

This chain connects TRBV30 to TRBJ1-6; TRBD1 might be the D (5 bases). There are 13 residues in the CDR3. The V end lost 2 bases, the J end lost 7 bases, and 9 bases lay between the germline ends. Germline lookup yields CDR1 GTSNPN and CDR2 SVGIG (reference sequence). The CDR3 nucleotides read TGTGCCTGGAGTTCAGGGTTAAATTCACCCCTCCACTTT. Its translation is CAWSSGLNSPLHF.

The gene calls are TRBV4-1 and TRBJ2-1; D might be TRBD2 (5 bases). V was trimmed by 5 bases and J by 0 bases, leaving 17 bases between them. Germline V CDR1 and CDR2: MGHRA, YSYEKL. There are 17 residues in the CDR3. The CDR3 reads CASSTRAERTSYNEQFF. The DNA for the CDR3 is TGCGCCAGCAGCACACGGGCAGAGCGGACCTCCTACAATGAGCAGTTCTTC.

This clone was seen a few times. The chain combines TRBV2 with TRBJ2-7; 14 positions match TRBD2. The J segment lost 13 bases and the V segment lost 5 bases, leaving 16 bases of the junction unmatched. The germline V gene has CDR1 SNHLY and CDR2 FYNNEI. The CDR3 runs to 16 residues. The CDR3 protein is CASSRDHGLAGGAIYF. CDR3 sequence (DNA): TGTGCCAGCAGTAGAGACCATGGACTAGCGGGGGGTGCGATTTACTTC.

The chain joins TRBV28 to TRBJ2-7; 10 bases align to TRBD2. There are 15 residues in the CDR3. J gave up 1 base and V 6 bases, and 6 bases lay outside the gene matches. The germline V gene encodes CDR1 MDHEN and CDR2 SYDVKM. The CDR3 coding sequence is TGTGCCAGCAGGGCCGGGACTAGCGTATCCTACGAGCAGTACTTC. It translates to CASRAGTSVSYEQYF.

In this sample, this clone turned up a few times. DNA for the CDR3: TGTGCCAGCGCCTACTACACAGGGACCGGGGAGTTCTTC. Its translation is CASAYYTGTGEFF. V is TRBV5-5 and J is TRBJ2-1; D possibly corresponds to TRBD1 (6 bases). The germline gives CDR1 SGHKS, CDR2 YYEKEE (reference sequence). This CDR3 has 13 residues. Trimming removed 7 bases from V and 14 bases from J, with 22 bases in between.